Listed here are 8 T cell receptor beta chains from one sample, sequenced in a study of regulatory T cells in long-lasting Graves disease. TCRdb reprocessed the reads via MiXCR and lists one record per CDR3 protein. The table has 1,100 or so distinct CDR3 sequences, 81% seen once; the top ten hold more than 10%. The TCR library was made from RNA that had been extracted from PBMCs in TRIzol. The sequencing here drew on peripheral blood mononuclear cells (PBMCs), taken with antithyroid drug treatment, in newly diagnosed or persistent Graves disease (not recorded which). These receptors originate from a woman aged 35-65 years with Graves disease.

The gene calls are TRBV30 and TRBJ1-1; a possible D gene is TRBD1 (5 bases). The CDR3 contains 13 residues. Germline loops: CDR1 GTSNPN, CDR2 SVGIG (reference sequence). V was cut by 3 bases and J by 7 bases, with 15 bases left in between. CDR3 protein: CAWSAGTAIEAFF. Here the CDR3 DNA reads TGTGCCTGGAGCGCCGGGACGGCAATTGAAGCTTTCTTT.

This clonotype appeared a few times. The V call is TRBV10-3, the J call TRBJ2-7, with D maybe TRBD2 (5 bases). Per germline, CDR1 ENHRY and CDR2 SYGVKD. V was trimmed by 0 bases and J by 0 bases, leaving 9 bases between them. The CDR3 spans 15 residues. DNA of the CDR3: TGTGCCATCAGTGAGTCGAGGGAAAACTCCTACGAGCAGTACTTC. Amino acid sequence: CAISESRENSYEQYF.

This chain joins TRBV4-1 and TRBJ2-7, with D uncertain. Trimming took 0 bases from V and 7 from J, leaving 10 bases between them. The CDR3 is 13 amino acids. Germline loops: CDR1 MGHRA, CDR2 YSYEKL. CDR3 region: CASSQDPASEQYF. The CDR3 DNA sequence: TGCGCCAGCAGCCAAGATCCGGCCTCAGAGCAGTACTTC.

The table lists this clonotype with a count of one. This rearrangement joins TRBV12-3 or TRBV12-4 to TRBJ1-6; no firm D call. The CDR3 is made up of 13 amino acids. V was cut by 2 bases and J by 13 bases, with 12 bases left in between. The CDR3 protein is CASSLTGESPLHF. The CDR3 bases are TGTGCCAGCAGTTTAACCGGCGAATCCCCCCTCCACTTT.

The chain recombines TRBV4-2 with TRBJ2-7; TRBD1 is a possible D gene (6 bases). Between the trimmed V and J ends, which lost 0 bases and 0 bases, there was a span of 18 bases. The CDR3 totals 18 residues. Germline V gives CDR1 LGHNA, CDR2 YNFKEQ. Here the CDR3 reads CASSQDRFARDNSYEQYF. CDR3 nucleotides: TGTGCCAGCAGCCAAGATCGGTTTGCTCGGGACAACTCCTACGAGCAGTACTTC.

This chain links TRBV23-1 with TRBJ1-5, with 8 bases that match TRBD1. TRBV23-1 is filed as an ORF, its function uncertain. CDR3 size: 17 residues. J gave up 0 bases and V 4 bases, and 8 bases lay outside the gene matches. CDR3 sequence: CASSRTGKAASNQPQHF. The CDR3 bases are TGCGCCAGCAGTCGGACAGGGAAGGCCGCTAGCAATCAGCCCCAGCATTTT.

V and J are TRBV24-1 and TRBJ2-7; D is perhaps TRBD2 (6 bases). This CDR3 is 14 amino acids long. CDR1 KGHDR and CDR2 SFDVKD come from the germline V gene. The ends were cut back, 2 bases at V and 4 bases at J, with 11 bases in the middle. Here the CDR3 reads CATSDSGLLYEQYF. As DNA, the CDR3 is TGTGCCACCAGTGATTCGGGACTGCTTTACGAGCAGTACTTC.

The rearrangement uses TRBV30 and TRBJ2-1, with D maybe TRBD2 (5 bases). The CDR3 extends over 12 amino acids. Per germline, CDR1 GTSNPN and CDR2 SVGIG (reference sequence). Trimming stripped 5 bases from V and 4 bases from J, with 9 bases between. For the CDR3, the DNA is TGTGCCTGGTGGACTCATTACAATGAGCAGTTCTTC. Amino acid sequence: CAWWTHYNEQFF.